The 4 T cell receptor beta chains below were found in one sample sequenced in a study of regulatory T cells in long-lasting Graves disease. Time point here: newly diagnosed GD, antithyroid drugs for less than 3 months. RNA isolated from PBMCs was used to make the TCR library. iRepertoire HTBI primers and Arm-PCR of CDR3 regions built TCR beta libraries. One entry per CDR3 protein results from TCRdb running MiXCR on the multiplex PCR reads. This sample has 500,000 or so distinct CDR3 sequences; roughly 15% occur once, and the top ten carry 20% to 30%. The same sample was also used in a study of T cells in Graves' hyperthyroidism and ophthalmopathy.

The sequencing here drew on peripheral blood mononuclear cells (PBMCs), taken at new diagnosis, from a patient treated with antithyroid drugs. Receptors were obtained from a middle-aged woman with Graves disease.

This clonotype came up many times. The rearrangement links TRBV28 to TRBJ2-5; possibly TRBD2 for D (7 bases). CDR3 length: 13 residues. V lost 8 bases, J lost 4 bases, and 14 bases lay in between. Germline V gives CDR1 MDHEN, CDR2 SYDVKM. The CDR3 loop reads CASGGGAGETQYF. The CDR3 region has the DNA TGTGCCAGCGGAGGGGGGGCAGGAGAGACCCAGTACTTC.

Ten or more counts support this clonotype. The chain has TRBV6-2 or TRBV6-3 and TRBJ2-7, with a tentative D call TRBD2 (5 bases). Germline V gene sequence: CDR1 MNHEY, CDR2 SVGEGT. V dropped 7 bases and J dropped 2 bases, with 15 bases sitting between them. The CDR3 is 14 amino acids. DNA for the CDR3: TGTGCCAGCAACTCGCCTAGCCCCCCCTACGAGCAGTACTTC. It encodes CASNSPSPPYEQYF.

The table lists this clonotype with a few counts. The chain combines TRBV20-1 with TRBJ1-4; 7 nucleotides match TRBD1. J gave up 3 bases and V 0 bases, and 4 bases lay outside the gene matches. The germline gives CDR1 DFQATT, CDR2 SNEGSKA (reference sequence). The CDR3 consists of 15 residues. The CDR3 loop reads CSARDRGGSNEKLFF. The CDR3 coding sequence is TGCAGTGCTAGAGATCGAGGGGGCTCTAATGAAAAACTGTTTTTT.

In its sample, this clonotype was seen once. The CDR3 region is CASAVSGLTGALDQPQHF. CDR3 DNA sequence: TGTGCCAGCGCTGTAAGTGGGTTAACAGGGGCTCTAGATCAGCCCCAGCATTTT. The chain is built from TRBV6-1 and TRBJ1-5; 7 nucleotides line up with TRBD1. The CDR3 spans 18 residues. V dropped 8 bases and J dropped 5; count of bases not matched to a gene: 21. Per germline, CDR1 MNHNS and CDR2 SASEGT.